This T cell receptor beta chain comes out of a study of TIL therapy for anti-PD-1-resistant metastatic lung cancer. Study background: Progressing patients received lymphodepletion, expanded TIL infusion and IL-2. Median tumor PD-L1 proportion score was roughly 5.4%. Half of patients were current or former smokers. Tumors carried a median 1.5 non-synonymous mutations per megabase.

Time point in this sample: pre-treatment sample, taken before nivolumab and TIL therapy. The libraries were made with immunoSEQ v3. Some clones are missing from TCRdb's copy, which holds only in-frame ones; the method was immunoSEQ multiplex PCR. Among more than 50,000 clones listed, over 75% were seen once. This clone came up once. The ends lost 4 bases at V and 2 bases at J; junction bases unmatched: 7. CDR3 length: 15 residues. The V gene's germline CDR1 is KGHSY and CDR2 FQNENV. The specimen comprised blood, sampled at baseline. The receptor comes from a person between 25 and 80 years old with non-small cell lung cancer. The rearrangement links TRBV16 to TRBJ1-1; TRBD1 matches 7 bases. CDR3 residues: CASSPTGQANTEAFF. In nucleotides, the CDR3 is TGTGCCAGCAGCCCAACCGGACAGGCAAACACTGAAGCTTTCTTT.